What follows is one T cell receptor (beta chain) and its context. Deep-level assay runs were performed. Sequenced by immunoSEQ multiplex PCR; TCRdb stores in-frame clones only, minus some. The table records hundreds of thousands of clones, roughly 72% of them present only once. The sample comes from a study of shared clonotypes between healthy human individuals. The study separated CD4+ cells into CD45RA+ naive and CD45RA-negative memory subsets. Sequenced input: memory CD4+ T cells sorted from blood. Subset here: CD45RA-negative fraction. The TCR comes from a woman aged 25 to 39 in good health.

CDR3 sequence (DNA): TGTGCCATCATGGACAGGCGGTATGGCTACACCTTC. This gives the protein CAIMDRRYGYTF. The chain joins TRBV2 to TRBJ1-2; TRBD1 aligns across 7 bases. Trimming at V came to 10 bases and at J to 5 bases, leaving 7 bases not matched to a gene. This CDR3 region has 12 residues. The germline V gene encodes CDR1 SNHLY and CDR2 FYNNEI.